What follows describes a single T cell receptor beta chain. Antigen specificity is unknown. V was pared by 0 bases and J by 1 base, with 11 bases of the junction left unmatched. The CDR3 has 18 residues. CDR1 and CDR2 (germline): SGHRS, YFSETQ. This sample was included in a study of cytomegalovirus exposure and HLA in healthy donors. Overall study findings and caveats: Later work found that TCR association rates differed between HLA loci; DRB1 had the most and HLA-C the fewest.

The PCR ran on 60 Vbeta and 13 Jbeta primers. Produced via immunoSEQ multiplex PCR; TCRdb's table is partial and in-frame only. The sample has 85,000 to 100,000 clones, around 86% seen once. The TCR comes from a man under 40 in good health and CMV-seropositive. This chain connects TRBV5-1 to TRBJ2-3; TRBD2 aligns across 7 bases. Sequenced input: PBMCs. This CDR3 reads CASSLAGGVGTRTDTQYF. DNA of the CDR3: TGCGCCAGCAGCTTGGCGGGGGGAGTTGGGACCCGCACAGATACGCAGTATTTT.